This T cell receptor beta chain was identified during a study of blood T cell repertoires in COVID-19. Assay: immunoSEQ multiplex PCR; the TCRdb copy retains only in-frame clones and omits some. Among around 400,000 clones, around 90% were seen once, and the ten largest hold 1.2%. The sequence came from a man in his forties with acute or convalescent COVID-19. The sequenced sample was peripheral blood.

The CDR3 spells CASSPRDRDFYEQYF. The CDR3 DNA is TGTGCCAGTAGTCCCCGGGACAGGGACTTCTACGAGCAGTACTTC. V is TRBV19 and J is TRBJ2-7; 9 bases are a match to TRBD1. The CDR3 is made up of 15 amino acids. Germline trimming cut 5 bases from V and 3 bases from J; bases unmatched to any gene: 8. From germline, CDR1 is LNHDA and CDR2 SQIVND (reference sequence). Full variable domain (outside the CDR3, taken from reference TRBV19 and TRBJ2-7): DGGITQSPKYLFRKEGQNVTLSCEQNLNHDAMYWYRQDPGQGLRLIYYSQIVNDFQKGDIAEGYSVSREKKESFPLTVTSAQKNPTAFYLCASSPRDRDFYEQYFGPGTRLTVT.